Below, 28 T cell receptor beta chains from the same sample are listed, as sequenced in a study of blood T cell repertoires in COVID-19. Assay used: immunoSEQ multiplex PCR; TCRdb lists only in-frame clones, some missing. The sample has under 140,000 clones; nearly 90% are singletons. Sequencing used peripheral blood. The origin of the receptors is a human donor in a cohort sampled during active COVID-19.

This clone was seen once. The chain is built from TRBV20-1 and TRBJ1-2; a possible D gene is TRBD1 (5 bases). The CDR3 spans 12 residues. The V end lost 3 bases, the J end lost 2 bases, and 7 bases lay between the germline ends. In germline, CDR1 is DFQATT, CDR2 SNEGSKA (reference sequence). The CDR3 loop is CSASKGNYGYTF. The DNA of the CDR3 is TGCAGTGCTAGTAAGGGGAACTATGGCTACACCTTC.

V gene TRBV18 combines with J gene TRBJ2-1; 7 bases align to TRBD1. CDR3 length: 15 amino acids. Trimming took 1 base from V and 5 from J; bases not matched to a gene: 5. The germline V gene encodes CDR1 KGHSH and CDR2 LQKENI. CDR3 sequence reads: CASSPLSTGDNEQFF. As DNA, the CDR3 is TGTGCCAGCTCACCACTCTCCACAGGGGACAATGAGCAGTTCTTC.

V is TRBV9 and J is TRBJ2-3; D might be TRBD2 (5 bases). This CDR3 has 14 amino acids. Germline-derived CDR1 and CDR2 are SGDLS and YYNGEE. V was cut by 1 base and J by 6 bases, with 12 bases left in between. In DNA form, the CDR3 reads TGTGCCAGCAGCGTACTCGGGGTAACGGATACGCAGTATTTT. Translating it yields CASSVLGVTDTQYF.

The rearrangement joins TRBV5-4 to TRBJ2-1, with 11 positions matching TRBD2. The trim removed 4 bases at V and 6 bases at J, leaving 6 bases unmatched. The CDR3 loop spans 15 amino acids. Looked up from germline, CDR1 is SGHNT and CDR2 is YYREEE (reference sequence). The CDR3 loop is CASSPTSGRSNEQFF. Written as DNA, the CDR3 is TGTGCCAGCAGCCCCACTAGCGGGAGAAGCAATGAGCAGTTCTTC.

This chain links TRBV19 with TRBJ1-2, with 10 positions matching TRBD1. The CDR3 sequence is 18 residues long. Losses at the gene ends were 1 base for V and 6 bases for J; bases not matched to a gene: 14. CDR1 and CDR2 from the germline V gene are LNHDA and SQIVND (reference sequence). The CDR3 DNA reads as TGTGCCAGTAGTATAGGGCGGGACAGGGGTCCCATATTTGATGGCTACACCTTC. This translates into CASSIGRDRGPIFDGYTF.

This clone is a singleton in its sample. The chain joins TRBV4-1 to TRBJ2-2, with a weak D call TRBD2 (6 bases). V shed 0 bases and J shed 8 bases, with 16 bases lying between them. The length of the CDR3 is 16 residues. Germline V gene lookup returns CDR1 MGHRA and CDR2 YSYEKL. CDR3 nucleotide sequence: TGCGCCAGCAGCCAAGATGCGGGGAAGGTTTGGGGGGAGCTGTTTTTT. Translating gives CASSQDAGKVWGELFF.

The chain uses TRBV3-1 (or the pseudogene TRBV3-2) and TRBJ1-2; D is uncertain. Trimming took 0 bases from V and 8 from J, leaving 19 bases between them. Germline CDR1 and CDR2: LGHDT and YNNKEL (reference sequence). The CDR3 contains 16 residues. The CDR3 reads CASSQDTVGGRGGYTF. The CDR3 nucleotides are TGTGCCAGCAGCCAAGATACGGTAGGAGGGCGAGGCGGCTACACCTTC.

The rearrangement joins TRBV4-2 to TRBJ1-2; the D gene is possibly TRBD1 (5 bases). Germline V gene data show CDR1 as LGHNA and CDR2 as YNFKEQ. The V gene lost 0 bases and the J gene lost 1 base, with 12 bases spanning the gap. The CDR3 totals 16 residues. In nucleotides, the CDR3 is TGTGCCAGCAGCCAAGAGATTAGACAGCTTAACTATGGCTACACCTTC. Its protein product is CASSQEIRQLNYGYTF.

The genes are TRBV5-1 and TRBJ1-6; D possibly corresponds to TRBD1 (6 bases). CDR3 length equals 18 residues. V was trimmed by 2 bases and J by 0 bases, leaving 15 bases between them. The germline V gene has CDR1 SGHRS and CDR2 YFSETQ. CDR3 residues: CASSLSWDTSSYNSPLHF. The CDR3 bases are TGCGCCAGCAGCTTAAGTTGGGACACAAGCTCCTATAATTCACCCCTCCACTTT.

The chain joins TRBV5-4 to TRBJ1-4, with D unresolved. The germline CDR1 and CDR2 sequences are SGHNT and YYREEE (reference sequence). V lost 0 bases and J 5 bases, leaving 5 bases between the germline ends. The CDR3 is made up of 13 amino acids. CDR3 in amino acids: CASSLGQNEKLFF. The CDR3 nucleotides are TGTGCCAGCAGCTTGGGTCAAAATGAAAAACTGTTTTTT. The entire variable domain, with the rest obtained from reference TRBV5-4 and TRBJ1-4, is as follows: ETGVTQSPTHLIKTRGQQVTLRCSSQSGHNTVSWYQQALGQGPQFIFQYYREEENGRGNFPPRFSGLQFPNYSSELNVNALELDDSALYLCASSLGQNEKLFFGSGTQLSVL.

The chain couples TRBV5-1 to TRBJ2-5; perhaps TRBD1 as D (8 bases). The CDR3 totals 20 residues. V was cut by 0 bases and J by 0 bases, with 24 bases left in between. Per the germline V gene, CDR1 is SGHRS and CDR2 is YFSETQ. The CDR3 DNA is TGCGCCAGCAGCTTGGGCACAGGGGGAGGGTCAGGCCTGTACCAAGAGACCCAGTACTTC. This encodes CASSLGTGGGSGLYQETQYF.

CDR3 bases: TGTGCCAGCAGCTTCGCAGGGCTGTACGAGCAGTACTTC. Translating gives CASSFAGLYEQYF. This rearrangement joins TRBV7-9 to TRBJ2-7, with D perhaps TRBD1 (5 bases). The CDR3 has 13 amino acids. Germline assignment: CDR1 SEHNR and CDR2 FQNEAQ (reference sequence). The ends were cut back, 3 bases at V and 4 bases at J, with 10 bases in the middle. Looking up the rest from reference TRBV7-9 and TRBJ2-7 gives the full variable domain: DTGVSQNPRHKITKRGQNVTFRCDPISEHNRLYWYRQTLGQGPEFLTYFQNEAQLEKSRLLSDRFSAERPKGSFSTLEIQRTEQGDSAMYLCASSFAGLYEQYFGPGTRLTVT.

V gene TRBV6-5 combines with J gene TRBJ1-1, with D hard to call. Per the germline V gene, CDR1 is MNHEY and CDR2 is SVGAGI. The CDR3 totals 15 residues. Trimming cost V 4 bases and J 0 bases, with 12 bases left between them. The CDR3 bases are TGTGCCAGCAGTTTCAACAGAGAACTGAACACTGAAGCTTTCTTT. Translation: CASSFNRELNTEAFF.

The V call is TRBV7-2, the J call TRBJ1-1; weak D call: TRBD1 (6 bases). CDR1 is SGHTA and CDR2 is FQGNSA in the germline V gene. CDR3 size: 12 residues. Trimming removed 3 bases at V and 8 bases at J, with 10 bases between. CDR3 coding DNA: TGTGCCAGCAGCTTGGGGGGGCAAGAAGCTTTCTTT. Translating gives CASSLGGQEAFF.

This clone was seen a handful of times. This chain joins TRBV7-2 and TRBJ2-7, with 9 bases that match TRBD1. Unmatched junction bases numbered 3, after V lost 5 bases and J lost 1 base. CDR3 length: 14 amino acids. Germline lookup yields CDR1 SGHTA and CDR2 FQGNSA. Here the CDR3 reads CASSKDRGSYEQYF. The CDR3 bases are TGTGCCAGCAGCAAGGACAGGGGATCCTACGAGCAGTACTTC. The full variable domain, its missing parts supplied by reference TRBV7-2 and TRBJ2-7, is GAGVSQSPSNKVTEKGKDVELRCDPISGHTALYWYRQSLGQGLEFLIYFQGNSAPDKSGLPSDRFSAERTGGSVSTLTIQRTQQEDSAVYLCASSKDRGSYEQYFGPGTRLTVT.

This chain uses TRBV27 with TRBJ2-3; 8 bases fit TRBD2. V trimming: 5 bases; J trimming: 8 bases; junction bases outside the gene matches: 6. Germline assignment: CDR1 MNHEY and CDR2 SMNVEV (reference sequence). The CDR3 spans 13 residues. The CDR3 DNA reads as TGTGCCAGCAGTCCGGGGACTAGTCCTACGCAGTATTTT. Its translation is CASSPGTSPTQYF.

This sequence joins TRBV5-6 and TRBJ1-2, with 10 bases that match TRBD1. V gave up 1 base and J gave up 8 bases; unmatched junction bases: 2. CDR1 is SGHDT and CDR2 is YYEEEE in the germline V gene. There are 13 residues in the CDR3. This CDR3 reads CASSLWDRGGYTF. The CDR3 DNA reads as TGTGCCAGCAGCTTGTGGGACAGGGGCGGCTACACCTTC.

This sequence joins TRBV2 and TRBJ1-1, with D possibly being TRBD1 (5 bases). The CDR3 covers 17 residues. Per the germline V gene, CDR1 is SNHLY and CDR2 is FYNNEI. Trimming pared 3 bases from V and 1 base from J, leaving 18 bases between. The CDR3 DNA reads TGTGCCAGCAGTGAGCAGGGAATAAGGATAGCGAACACTGAAGCTTTCTTT. Encoded protein: CASSEQGIRIANTEAFF. Complete variable domain (other parts from reference TRBV2 and TRBJ1-1): EPEVTQTPSHQVTQMGQEVILRCVPISNHLYFYWYRQILGQKVEFLVSFYNNEISEKSEIFDDQFSVERPDGSNFTLKIRSTKLEDSAMYFCASSEQGIRIANTEAFFGQGTRLTVV.

The sample holds one count of this clone. This chain connects TRBV7-9 to TRBJ2-2; D is ambiguous. This CDR3 has 13 residues. V was clipped by 2 bases and J by 4 bases, with 5 bases between them. Germline V lookup: CDR1 SEHNR, CDR2 FQNEAQ (reference sequence). CDR3 loop: CASSLTGTGELFF. CDR3 sequence (DNA): TGTGCCAGCAGCTTAACGGGCACCGGGGAGCTGTTTTTT. The full variable domain, rest sourced from reference TRBV7-9 and TRBJ2-2, is DTGVSQNPRHKITKRGQNVTFRCDPISEHNRLYWYRQTLGQGPEFLTYFQNEAQLEKSRLLSDRFSAERPKGSFSTLEIQRTEQGDSAMYLCASSLTGTGELFFGEGSRLTVL.

The V gene is TRBV7-2, the J gene TRBJ2-1; 11 bases line up with TRBD2. Germline V CDR1 and CDR2: SGHTA, FQGNSA. V lost 5 bases, J lost 5 bases, and 5 bases stayed unmatched. The CDR3 consists of 15 residues. CDR3 residues: CASSRTSGSDNEQFF. CDR3 DNA: TGTGCCAGCAGCAGAACTAGCGGGAGTGACAATGAGCAGTTCTTC.

The chain carries TRBV11-2 and TRBJ1-1, with TRBD1 matching 7 bases. After removal of 5 bases from V and 1 base from J, the junction contained 7 bases not matched to a gene. CDR3 length: 15 amino acids. CDR1 SGHAT and CDR2 FQNNGV come from the germline V gene. DNA of the CDR3: TGTGCCAGCAGCAACAGACAGGGTACGAACACTGAAGCTTTCTTT. Protein: CASSNRQGTNTEAFF.

The count of this clone is one. The chain has TRBV28 and TRBJ2-1; 8 positions agree with TRBD1. The J segment lost 3 bases and the V segment lost 6 bases, leaving 7 bases of the junction unmatched. CDR1 is MDHEN, CDR2 SYDVKM, per germline. The CDR3 consists of 15 residues. The CDR3, as DNA: TGTGCCAGCAGCCAAACAGGGGGTAACTACAATGAGCAGTTCTTC. Protein product: CASSQTGGNYNEQFF.

The rearrangement joins TRBV5-5 to TRBJ2-5, with 12 bases lining up with TRBD2. V lost 4 bases to trimming and J lost 4 bases; unmatched junction nucleotides: 8. The CDR3 is 16 residues long. Germline-derived CDR1 and CDR2 are SGHKS and YYEKEE (reference sequence). CDR3 coding DNA: TGTGCCAGCAGCCCTCCCCCTAGCGGGGGGGCAGAGACCCAGTACTTC. Encoded protein: CASSPPPSGGAETQYF.

The chain recombines TRBV5-1 with TRBJ1-4, with D perhaps TRBD1 (5 bases). The V end lost 3 bases, the J end lost 5 bases, and 14 bases lay between the germline ends. Germline V gives CDR1 SGHRS, CDR2 YFSETQ. The CDR3 consists of 15 residues. CDR3 in DNA: TGCGCCAGCAGCTCAACTCGCAGGGCGAATGAAAAACTGTTTTTT. Its translation is CASSSTRRANEKLFF.

The DNA of the CDR3 is TGTGCCAGCGGGACAGGGGTGTCCTCCTACGAGCAGTACTTC. This encodes CASGTGVSSYEQYF. The chain joins TRBV11-1 to TRBJ2-7, with 10 bases fitting TRBD1. CDR1 is SGHAT, CDR2 FQDESV, per germline (reference sequence). V lost 8 bases and J lost 0; bases outside the gene matches: 4. The CDR3 length is 14 residues.

The chain carries TRBV3-1 (or the pseudogene TRBV3-2) and TRBJ1-2; tentative D call: TRBD1 (5 bases). V lost 2 bases and J lost 7, with 14 bases in between. This CDR3 is 14 amino acids long. The germline V gene encodes CDR1 LGHDT and CDR2 YNNKEL (reference sequence). This CDR3 is CASSQYQGRSGYTF. The DNA of the CDR3 is TGTGCCAGCAGCCAATATCAGGGTCGGAGTGGCTACACCTTC.

The rearrangement uses TRBV12-5 and TRBJ2-1, with 9 bases aligning to TRBD2. Germline V CDR1 and CDR2: LGHNT, FRNRAP. After removal of 3 bases from V and 4 bases from J, the junction contained 7 bases not matched to a gene. The CDR3 covers 16 residues. The DNA for the CDR3 is TGTGCTAGTGGTTTCGTGGGACTAGCATTGTACAATGAGCAGTTCTTC. It encodes CASGFVGLALYNEQFF.

The rearrangement joins TRBV15 to TRBJ1-5; D may be TRBD1 (5 bases). V lost 0 bases and J 4 bases, leaving 10 bases between the germline ends. This CDR3 spans 15 amino acids. CDR1 and CDR2 (germline): LNHNV, YYDKDF (reference sequence). Here the CDR3 reads CATSRDPGDNQPQHF. The CDR3 DNA is TGTGCCACCAGCAGAGATCCGGGGGATAATCAGCCCCAGCATTTT.